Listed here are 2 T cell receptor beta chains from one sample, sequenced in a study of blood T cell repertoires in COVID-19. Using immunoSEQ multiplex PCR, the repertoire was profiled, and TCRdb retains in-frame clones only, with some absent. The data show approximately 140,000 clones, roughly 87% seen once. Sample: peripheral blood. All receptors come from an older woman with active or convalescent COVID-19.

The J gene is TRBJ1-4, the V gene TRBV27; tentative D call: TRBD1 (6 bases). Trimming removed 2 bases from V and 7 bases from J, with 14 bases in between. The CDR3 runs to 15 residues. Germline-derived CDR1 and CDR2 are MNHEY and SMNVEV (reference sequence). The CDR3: CASSLLTGKGEKLFF. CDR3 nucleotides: TGTGCCAGCAGTTTACTTACAGGGAAGGGTGAAAAACTGTTTTTT.

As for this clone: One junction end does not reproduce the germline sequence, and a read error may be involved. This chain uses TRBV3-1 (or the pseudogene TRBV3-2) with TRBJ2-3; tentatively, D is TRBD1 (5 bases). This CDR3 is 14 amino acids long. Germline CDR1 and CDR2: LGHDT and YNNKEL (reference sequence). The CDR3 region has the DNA TGTGCCAGCAGTCAAGAACAGGGCACAGATACGCAGTATTTT. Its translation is CASSQEQGTDTQYF.